Listed here are 15 T cell receptor beta chains from one sample, sequenced in a study of cytomegalovirus exposure and HLA in healthy donors. PCR used 60 Vbeta primers and 13 Jbeta primers. Profiling relied on immunoSEQ multiplex PCR, and the TCRdb table lists in-frame clones only, not all of them. The sample records around 130,000 clones, over 8.5% being singletons. The material sequenced was PBMCs. The receptors stem from a woman in her 40s in good health and CMV-seropositive.

This clone was detected a few times. V usage is TRBV25-1 and J usage is TRBJ1-1; TRBD1 is a possible D gene (5 bases). With 8 bases removed from V and 4 bases from J, the gap between germline ends came to 14 bases. This CDR3 spans 13 amino acids. Germline V lookup: CDR1 MGHDK, CDR2 SYGVNS. CDR3 sequence reads: CASLGGEGTEAFF. CDR3 DNA: TGTGCCAGCTTGGGAGGGGAGGGCACTGAAGCTTTCTTT.

This clone was observed a handful of times. V usage is TRBV6-5 and J usage is TRBJ1-1; a possible D gene is TRBD1 (5 bases). Germline V lookup: CDR1 MNHEY, CDR2 SVGAGI. V lost 6 bases, J lost 4 bases, and 15 bases lay in between. The CDR3 loop spans 14 amino acids. CDR3 sequence reads: CASSPDSFATEAFF. DNA for the CDR3: TGTGCCAGCAGCCCCGACAGCTTTGCCACTGAAGCTTTCTTT.

CDR3 bases: TGTGCCAGCAGCTTATCTGGGACTAGCTATTTGGAAGAGACCCAGTACTTC. Amino acid sequence: CASSLSGTSYLEETQYF. This chain joins TRBV7-2 and TRBJ2-5, with 9 bases aligning to TRBD2. The V and J ends lost 2 bases and 3 bases, in that order; junction bases with no gene match: 10. This CDR3 has 17 residues. Germline CDR1 SGHTA, CDR2 FQGNSA. The whole variable domain, filled in from reference TRBV7-2 and TRBJ2-5, reads GAGVSQSPSNKVTEKGKDVELRCDPISGHTALYWYRQSLGQGLEFLIYFQGNSAPDKSGLPSDRFSAERTGGSVSTLTIQRTQQEDSAVYLCASSLSGTSYLEETQYFGPGTRLLVL.

Remarks on this clone: Relative to the germline gene, one junction end is altered; a read error may explain this. Other nucleotide sequences in the sample specify the same CDR3. J is TRBJ2-4 and V is TRBV15; 9 bases agree with TRBD1. The CDR3 consists of 14 residues. From germline, CDR1 is LNHNV and CDR2 YYDKDF (reference sequence). CDR3 protein: CATSRDRAKNIQYF. The DNA for the CDR3 is TGTGCCACCAGCCGGGACAGGGCCAAGAACATTCAGTACTTC.

This clone was counted only a few times. The V gene is TRBV5-1, the J gene TRBJ1-3; D remains unclear. The V and J ends lost 5 bases and 0 bases respectively, with 9 bases between them. The CDR3 has 14 residues. Germline assignment: CDR1 SGHRS and CDR2 YFSETQ. As DNA, the CDR3 is TGCGCCAGCAGTTCCGGTGGCTCTGGAAACACCATATATTTT. Translation gives CASSSGGSGNTIYF.

This clone showed up just a few times. The V call is TRBV30, the J call TRBJ1-1; 8 bases fit TRBD1. Germline CDR1 GTSNPN, CDR2 SVGIG (reference sequence). The CDR3 has 16 amino acids. V was pared by 2 bases and J by 1 base, with 9 bases of the junction left unmatched. CDR3 in amino acids: CAWSSPRTGKNTEAFF. CDR3 DNA: TGTGCCTGGAGTTCGCCCCGGACAGGGAAGAACACTGAAGCTTTCTTT. The whole variable domain, remainder taken from reference TRBV30 and TRBJ1-1, is SQTIHQWPATLVQPVGSPLSLECTVEGTSNPNLYWYRQAAGRGLQLLFYSVGIGQISSEVPQNLSASRPQDRQFILSSKKLLLSDSGFYLCAWSSPRTGKNTEAFFGQGTRLTVV.

This clone came up a few times. V usage is TRBV7-6 and J usage is TRBJ2-7; a weak D match, TRBD2 (7 bases). Germline-derived CDR1 and CDR2 are SGHVS and FNYEAQ. The CDR3 runs to 13 residues. V lost 6 bases and J 3 bases, leaving 12 bases between the germline ends. The CDR3 DNA is TGTGCCAGCAGGCGGGGGCCAAGCTACGAGCAGTACTTC. Protein: CASRRGPSYEQYF.

This clone has a handful of counts. This chain links TRBV5-4 with TRBJ1-2; 10 bases line up with TRBD1. Trimming at V came to 2 bases and at J to 0 bases, leaving 1 base not matched to a gene. The CDR3 contains 15 residues. Per germline, CDR1 SGHNT and CDR2 YYREEE (reference sequence). The CDR3 DNA follows: TGTGCCAGCAGCTTAGGACAGGGGGCTAACTATGGCTACACCTTC. The encoded protein is CASSLGQGANYGYTF.

J is TRBJ1-2 and V is TRBV30; 7 bases fit TRBD1. Losses at the gene ends were 3 bases for V and 8 bases for J; bases not matched to a gene: 12. Germline CDR1 GTSNPN, CDR2 SVGIG (reference sequence). The CDR3 contains 14 residues. The CDR3 reads CAWSVLTGSRGYTF. The DNA for the CDR3 is TGTGCCTGGAGCGTACTGACAGGGTCTAGAGGCTACACCTTC.

In this sample, this clone turned up a few times. This chain uses TRBV27 with TRBJ1-5; no reliable D call. The CDR3 spans 11 residues. V dropped 5 bases and J dropped 6 bases, with 5 bases sitting between them. Looked up from germline, CDR1 is MNHEY and CDR2 is SMNVEV (reference sequence). CDR3 DNA: TGTGCCAGCAGTGCGCTTCAGCCCCAGCATTTT. Its protein is CASSALQPQHF.

The chain is built from TRBV6-1 and TRBJ1-1, with 7 positions matching TRBD1. V shed 7 bases, J shed 1 base, and the junction held 3 bases outside the gene matches. CDR1 and CDR2 from the germline V gene are MNHNS and SASEGT. CDR3 size: 13 residues. The CDR3 DNA reads as TGTGCCAGCATAACAGGGGCGAACACTGAAGCTTTCTTT. It codes for CASITGANTEAFF.

This CDR3 is CAWSGGAGTGLYEQYF. CDR3 nucleotides: TGTGCCTGGAGTGGGGGAGCCGGGACAGGGCTATACGAGCAGTACTTC. The J gene is TRBJ2-5, the V gene TRBV30; 9 bases map to TRBD1. The last part of the DNA fits TRBJ2-7 better; the J call may be wrong. The CDR3 covers 16 residues. Germline CDR1 reads GTSNPN; CDR2 reads SVGIG (reference sequence).

The rearrangement uses TRBV29-1 and TRBJ1-1, with TRBD1 identical over 7 bases. This CDR3 contains 13 residues. V shed 4 bases and J 6 bases; nucleotides not matched to a gene: 8. CDR1 and CDR2 from the germline V gene are SQVTM and ANQGSEA. The CDR3 here is CSVVGQVRPEAFF. The CDR3 DNA sequence: TGCAGCGTTGTAGGACAGGTCCGCCCTGAAGCTTTCTTT.

In its sample, this clone was seen a few times. This rearrangement joins TRBV11-2 to TRBJ2-7, with 10 bases fitting TRBD1. The CDR3 contains 16 residues. The J segment lost 3 bases and the V segment lost 5 bases, leaving 10 bases of the junction unmatched. Germline values: CDR1 SGHAT, CDR2 FQNNGV. CDR3: CASSPLGTGALYEQYF. DNA of the CDR3: TGTGCCAGCAGCCCCCTCGGGACAGGGGCCCTCTACGAGCAGTACTTC.

This clone came up a few times. The V gene is TRBV29-1, the J gene TRBJ1-5; TRBD1 matches at 8 bases. The CDR3 spans 16 residues. The V gene's germline CDR1 is SQVTM and CDR2 ANQGSEA. V shed 4 bases and J 3 bases; nucleotides not matched to a gene: 11. DNA for the CDR3: TGCAGCGTTGGGATCGGACAGGGTGGATCCAATCAGCCCCAGCATTTT. This gives the protein CSVGIGQGGSNQPQHF.